The entry below describes one TCR beta chain. The data are from a study of PD-L1 blockade in urothelial cancer. The CDR3 is 18 residues long. V lost 6 bases to trimming and J lost 7 bases; unmatched junction nucleotides: 17. Germline-derived CDR1 and CDR2 are MGHRA and YSYEKL. The assay was immunoSEQ multiplex PCR, and TCRdb's table has in-frame clones only and misses some. Of some 75,000 clones in the sample, less than 95% are singletons; the top ten hold 0.87%. The time point: peripheral blood 6 weeks after treatment start. This clonotype was sampled from a woman at least 80 years old with urothelial cancer. The chain couples TRBV4-1 to TRBJ2-2, with TRBD2 matching over 10 bases. The sequenced sample was PBMCs, obtained around atezolizumab (anti-PD-L1) treatment. This CDR3 reads CASRGIGLAGVGGGELFF. The CDR3 DNA reads TGCGCCAGCAGGGGGATTGGGCTAGCGGGAGTCGGGGGCGGGGAGCTGTTTTTT.